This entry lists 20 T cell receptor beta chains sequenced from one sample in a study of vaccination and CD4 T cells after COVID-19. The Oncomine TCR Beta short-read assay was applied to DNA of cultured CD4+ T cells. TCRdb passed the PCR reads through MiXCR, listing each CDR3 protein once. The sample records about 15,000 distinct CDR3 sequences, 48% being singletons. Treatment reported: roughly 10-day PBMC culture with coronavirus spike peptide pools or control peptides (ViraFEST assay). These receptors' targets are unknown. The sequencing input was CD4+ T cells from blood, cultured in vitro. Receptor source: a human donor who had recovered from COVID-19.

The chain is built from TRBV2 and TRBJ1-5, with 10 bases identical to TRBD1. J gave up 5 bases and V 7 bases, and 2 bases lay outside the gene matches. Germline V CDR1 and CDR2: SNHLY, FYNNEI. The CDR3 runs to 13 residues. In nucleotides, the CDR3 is TGTGCCAGCACGGGACAGGGGTATCAGCCCCAGCATTTT. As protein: CASTGQGYQPQHF.

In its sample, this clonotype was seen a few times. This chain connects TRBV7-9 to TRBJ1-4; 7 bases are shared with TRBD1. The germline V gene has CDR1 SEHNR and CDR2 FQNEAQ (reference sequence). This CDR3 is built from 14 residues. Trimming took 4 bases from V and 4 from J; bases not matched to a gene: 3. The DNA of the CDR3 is TGTGCCAGCAGCTCGGGACAGTTTAATGAAAAACTGTTTTTT. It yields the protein CASSSGQFNEKLFF.

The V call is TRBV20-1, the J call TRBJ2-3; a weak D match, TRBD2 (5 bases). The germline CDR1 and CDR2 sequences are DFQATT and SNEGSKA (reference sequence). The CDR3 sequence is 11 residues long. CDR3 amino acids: CSGLRPDTQYF. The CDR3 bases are TGCTCCGGACTTAGGCCAGATACGCAGTATTTT.

In DNA, the CDR3 is TGCAGTGCTGGACTAGCGGGGGGCTACGAGCAGTACTTC. This sequence encodes CSAGLAGGYEQYF. The V and J genes are TRBV20-1 and TRBJ2-7; 14 bases map to TRBD2. There are 13 residues in the CDR3. The germline V gene encodes CDR1 DFQATT and CDR2 SNEGSKA (reference sequence). Losses at the gene ends were 5 bases for V and 3 bases for J; bases not matched to a gene: 0.

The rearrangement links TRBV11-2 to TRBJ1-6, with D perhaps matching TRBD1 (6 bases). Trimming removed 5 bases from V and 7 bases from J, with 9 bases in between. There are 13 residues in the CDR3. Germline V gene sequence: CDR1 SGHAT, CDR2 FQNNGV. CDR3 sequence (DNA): TGTGCCAGCAGCGGCGGGACAAATTCACCCCTCCACTTT. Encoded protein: CASSGGTNSPLHF.

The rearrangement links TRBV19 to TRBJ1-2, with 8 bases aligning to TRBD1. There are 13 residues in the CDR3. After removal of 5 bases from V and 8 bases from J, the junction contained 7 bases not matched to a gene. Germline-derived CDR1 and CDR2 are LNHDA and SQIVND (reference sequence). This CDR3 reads CASSFYRGEGYTF. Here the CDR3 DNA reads TGTGCCAGTAGTTTTTACAGGGGGGAAGGCTACACCTTC.

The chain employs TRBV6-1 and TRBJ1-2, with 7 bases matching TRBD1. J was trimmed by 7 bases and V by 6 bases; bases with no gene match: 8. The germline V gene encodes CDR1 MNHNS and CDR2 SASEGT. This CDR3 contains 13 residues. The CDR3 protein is CASSRQGKSGYTF. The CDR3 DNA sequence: TGTGCCAGCAGCAGACAGGGAAAGAGTGGCTACACCTTC.

The CDR3 is CASSPDGLYEQYF. DNA of the CDR3: TGTGCCAGCAGCCCAGACGGACTCTACGAGCAGTACTTC. The chain employs TRBV14 and TRBJ2-7, with D possibly matching TRBD2 (5 bases). CDR3 size: 13 residues. The V gene's germline CDR1 is SGHDN and CDR2 FVKESK. Trimming removed 4 bases from V and 3 bases from J, with 10 bases in between.

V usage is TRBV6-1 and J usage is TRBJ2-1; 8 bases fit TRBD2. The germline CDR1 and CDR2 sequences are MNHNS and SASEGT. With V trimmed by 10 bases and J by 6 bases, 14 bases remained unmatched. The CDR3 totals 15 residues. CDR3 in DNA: TGTGCCATCCGGGGGCGGGGGGCCATTTTCAATGAGCAGTTCTTC. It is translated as CAIRGRGAIFNEQFF.

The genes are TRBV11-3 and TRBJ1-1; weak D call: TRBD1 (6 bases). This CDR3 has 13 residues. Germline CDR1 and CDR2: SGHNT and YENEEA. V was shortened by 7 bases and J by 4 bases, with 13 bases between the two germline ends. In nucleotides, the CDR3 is TGTGCCAGCATACAAAGGGGGGGCACTGAAGCTTTCTTT. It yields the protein CASIQRGGTEAFF. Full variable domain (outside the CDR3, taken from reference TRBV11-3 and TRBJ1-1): EAGVVQSPRYKIIEKKQPVAFWCNPISGHNTLYWYLQNLGQGPELLIRYENEEAVDDSQLPKDRFSAERLKGVDSTLKIQPAELGDSAVYLCASIQRGGTEAFFGQGTRLTVV.

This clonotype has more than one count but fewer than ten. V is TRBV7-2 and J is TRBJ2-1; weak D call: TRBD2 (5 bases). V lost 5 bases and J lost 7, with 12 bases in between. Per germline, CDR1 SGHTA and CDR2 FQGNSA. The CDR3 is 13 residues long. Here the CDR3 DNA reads TGTGCCAGCAGCATTAGCGTCGGAAATGAGCAGTTCTTC. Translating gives CASSISVGNEQFF.

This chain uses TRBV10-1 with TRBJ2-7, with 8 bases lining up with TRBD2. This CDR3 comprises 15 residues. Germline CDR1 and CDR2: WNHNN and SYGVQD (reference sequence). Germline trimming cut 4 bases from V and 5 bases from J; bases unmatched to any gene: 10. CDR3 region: CASSGKSGRRDEQYF. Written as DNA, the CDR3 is TGCGCCAGCAGTGGTAAGAGCGGGAGACGCGACGAGCAGTACTTC.

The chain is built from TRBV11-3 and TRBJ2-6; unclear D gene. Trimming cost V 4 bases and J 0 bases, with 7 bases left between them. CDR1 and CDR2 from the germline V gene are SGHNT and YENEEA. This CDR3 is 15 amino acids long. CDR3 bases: TGTGCCAGCAGCTCCAGTCGCTCTGGGGCCAACGTCCTGACTTTC. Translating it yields CASSSSRSGANVLTF.

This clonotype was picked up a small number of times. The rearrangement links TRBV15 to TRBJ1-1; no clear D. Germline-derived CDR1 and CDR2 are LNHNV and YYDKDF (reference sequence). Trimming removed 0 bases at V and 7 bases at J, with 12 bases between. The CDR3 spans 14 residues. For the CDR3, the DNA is TGTGCCACCAGCAGAGATCGTCGGGCCGATGAAGCTTTCTTT. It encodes CATSRDRRADEAFF.

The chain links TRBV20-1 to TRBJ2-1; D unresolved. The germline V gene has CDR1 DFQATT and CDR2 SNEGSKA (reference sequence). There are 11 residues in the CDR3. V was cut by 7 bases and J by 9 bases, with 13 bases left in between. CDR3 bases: TGCAGTGGGACGAGTGGTTCTGAGCAGTTCTTC. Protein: CSGTSGSEQFF.

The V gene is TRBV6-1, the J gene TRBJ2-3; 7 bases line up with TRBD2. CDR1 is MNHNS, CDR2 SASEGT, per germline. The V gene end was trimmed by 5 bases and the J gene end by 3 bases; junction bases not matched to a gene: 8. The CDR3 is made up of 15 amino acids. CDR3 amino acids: CASSHLQRGTDTQYF. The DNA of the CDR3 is TGTGCCAGCAGTCATCTACAGCGGGGAACAGATACGCAGTATTTT.

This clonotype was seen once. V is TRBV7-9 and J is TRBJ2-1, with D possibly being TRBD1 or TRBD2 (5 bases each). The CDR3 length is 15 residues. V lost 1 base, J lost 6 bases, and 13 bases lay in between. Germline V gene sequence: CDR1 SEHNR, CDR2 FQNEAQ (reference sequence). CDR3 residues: CASSLEGTPINEQFF. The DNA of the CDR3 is TGTGCCAGCAGCTTAGAGGGGACCCCCATCAATGAGCAGTTCTTC.

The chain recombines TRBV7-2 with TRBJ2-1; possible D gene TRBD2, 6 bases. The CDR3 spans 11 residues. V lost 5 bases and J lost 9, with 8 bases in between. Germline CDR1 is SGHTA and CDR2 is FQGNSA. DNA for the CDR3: TGTGCCAGCAGCCTTAGCGGTGAGCAGTTCTTC. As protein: CASSLSGEQFF.

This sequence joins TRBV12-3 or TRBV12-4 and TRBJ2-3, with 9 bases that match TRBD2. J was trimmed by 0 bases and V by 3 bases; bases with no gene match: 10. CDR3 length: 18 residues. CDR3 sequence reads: CASSFRMTSGGSTDTQYF. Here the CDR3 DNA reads TGTGCCAGCAGTTTTCGGATGACTAGCGGAGGGAGCACAGATACGCAGTATTTT.

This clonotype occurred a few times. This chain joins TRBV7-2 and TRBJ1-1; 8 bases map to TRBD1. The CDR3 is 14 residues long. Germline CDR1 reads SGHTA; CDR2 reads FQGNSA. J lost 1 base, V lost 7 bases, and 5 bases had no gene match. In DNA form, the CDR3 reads TGTGCCAGCACCTTGGGGACAGGGAACACTGAAGCTTTCTTT. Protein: CASTLGTGNTEAFF.